This T cell receptor beta chain originates from a study of graft-versus-host responses after intestinal transplantation (dated by TCRdb to the early 2020s). Concerning the study at large: Multivisceral, liver-intestinal, or isolated intestinal transplants were received by the recipients. Anti-thymocyte globulin induction was given to all recipients, followed by maintenance tacrolimus and steroids for around three years. After intestinal transplantation, graft-versus-host and host-versus-graft alloreactive T cell clones in the graft, circulation and bone marrow were tracked using bulk TCR-beta CDR3 sequencing. To identify alloreactive clones, pre-transplant mixed lymphocyte reaction products were sequenced and compared with unstimulated pre-transplant donor and recipient T cells. The cohort enrolled 20 to 25 intestinal transplant recipients including one retransplant, and 3 patients lacking pretransplant specimens were excluded. A peak of at least 4% donor T cells among recipient peripheral blood mononuclear cells was the definition used for donor T cell macrochimerism. Instead of going to the commercial service, samples from a few later patients were sequenced in-house on an Illumina MiSeq and processed with MiXCR. Results the study describes overall, beyond this receptor: Early after transplant, peak levels of circulating GvH clones were associated with declines in HvG clones. Conclusions were limited by the relatively low number and heterogeneity of intestinal transplant patients. GvH clones were detected in recipient bone marrow, and some of these GvH clones were observed earlier in ileal mucosa or blood, consistent with an intestinal mucosal origin. In the allografts of patients with donor T cell macrochimerism, GvH to HvG T cell clonal ratios were high.

About this clone itself: Its antigen target is currently unknown. Within one base of it there is no much larger clone, and no base qualities were kept.

Taken with the paper, the label for time point translates to: cells obtained before transplantation from donor or recipient. CD3+CD4+ and CD3+CD8+ populations were FACS-sorted from unstimulated pre-transplant donor and recipient cells taken from spleen or lymph nodes. Library prep was done by the immunoSEQ multiplex PCR assay. For most patients, genomic DNA was isolated using the Qiagen DNeasy Blood and Tissue Kit and was shipped frozen to Adaptive Biotechnologies for TCR sequencing. Adaptive Biotechnologies carried out high-throughput TCR-beta CDR3 sequencing of genomic DNA for most patients. The paper's processing steps were these. TCR sequencing data for approximately 19 patients were retrieved from Adaptive's ImmunoSEQ software; three other patients were processed with MiXCR and VDJtools. CD4 versus CD8 sorting errors were corrected by removing sequences found in both subsets at a frequency ratio below 5:1. CDR3 nucleotide sequences shared by donor and recipient were removed because the origin of these sequences could not be assigned. To count as alloreactive, a clone needed at least 2-fold expansion over unstimulated cells and a minimum CFSE-low frequency of 0.002% (template counts) or 0.001% (read counts). Mappable clones were those detected in sequenced pre-transplant spleen, lymph node, or MLR CFSE-low populations of the donor or recipient. The cumulative frequency of alloreactive clones was calculated as a percentage of all sequences, weighted by copy number. This immuneACCESS table, as held by TCRdb, lists in-frame sequences with V and J called but not all clones. Of the missing ones, under half trace to an unresolved V gene in checked studies; the others have no known cause. That table gives V, J and clone size, and the DNA gave D and trimming. The table for this sample lists about 31,000 clones; roughly 80% of them were counted only once. Approximately 19% of the sample comes from the top ten.

This clonotype was obtained from a human donor who received an intestinal transplant. The source material was unstimulated CD8+ T cells sorted from spleen or lymph node cells, sampled before intestinal transplant.

The CDR3: CASSWGQGGGYTF. The sequenced DNA: TGTGCCAGCAGTTGGGGACAGGGGGGTGGCTACACCTTC. The V and J segments used are TRBV2 and TRBJ1-2, with 11 bases aligning to TRBD1. The junction shows trimming of 5 bases on V and 7 bases on J, and the gene matches do not reach 3 bases of it. CDR1 is given as SNHLY and CDR2 as FYNNEI, both from the germline V gene. From cysteine to phenylalanine, the CDR3 is 13 amino acids long. Solely the CDR3 DNA is kept, with 39 bases framed from the first base.